Listed here is a single TCR beta chain. CDR1 SGHNT and CDR2 YYREEE come from the germline V gene (reference sequence). This CDR3 region has 15 residues. V shed 0 bases and J 2 bases; nucleotides not matched to a gene: 0. The data stem from a study of blood T cell repertoires in COVID-19. Overall study: Acute-phase and convalescent COVID-19 samples originated in the United States, Italy and Spain.

This table comes from immunoSEQ multiplex PCR, and its TCRdb copy is limited to in-frame clones, with some not included. This sample yields fewer than 120,000 clones, of which 65% to 90% are seen a single time; approximately 17% belongs to the top ten. The TCR originated in a woman aged 55 to 70 with acute or convalescent COVID-19. Input material: peripheral blood. The rearrangement joins TRBV5-4 to TRBJ2-1, with TRBD2 matching over 9 bases. CDR3 protein: CASSLERGAYNEQFF. The CDR3 DNA sequence: TGTGCCAGCAGCTTGGAGCGGGGGGCCTACAATGAGCAGTTCTTC.